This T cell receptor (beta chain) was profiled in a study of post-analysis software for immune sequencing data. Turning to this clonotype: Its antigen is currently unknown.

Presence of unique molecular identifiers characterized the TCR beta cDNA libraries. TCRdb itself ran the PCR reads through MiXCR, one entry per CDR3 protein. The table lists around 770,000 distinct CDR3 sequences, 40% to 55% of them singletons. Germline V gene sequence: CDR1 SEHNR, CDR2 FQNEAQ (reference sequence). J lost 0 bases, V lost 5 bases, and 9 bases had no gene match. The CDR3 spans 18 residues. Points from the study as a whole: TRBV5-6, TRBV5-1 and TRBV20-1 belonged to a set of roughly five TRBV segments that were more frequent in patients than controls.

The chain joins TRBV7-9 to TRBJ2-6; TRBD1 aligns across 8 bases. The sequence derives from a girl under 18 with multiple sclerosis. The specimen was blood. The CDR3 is CASSLPGQASSGANVLTF. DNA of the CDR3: TGTGCCAGCAGCCTCCCGGGACAGGCCTCCTCTGGGGCCAACGTCCTGACTTTC.